These 22 T cell receptor beta chains came from one sample sequenced in a study of breast tumors, draining lymph nodes, adjacent tissues. TCRdb ran MiXCR on the multiplex PCR reads and lists one entry per CDR3 protein. This table holds about 53,000 distinct CDR3 sequences, around 40% found once. Material: breast tumor tissue. All receptors come from a female donor with breast cancer. Some clones in this sample may be carry-over from other donors' samples.

At least ten counts were recorded for this clonotype. The chain employs TRBV30 and TRBJ1-3, with a possible D match to TRBD1 (5 bases). V gave up 5 bases and J gave up 4 bases, with 12 bases separating them. CDR1 and CDR2 from the germline V gene are GTSNPN and SVGIG (reference sequence). This CDR3 region has 13 residues. The CDR3 loop reads CAWDSSQGNTIYF. The CDR3 DNA sequence: TGTGCCTGGGACAGTTCACAAGGAAACACCATATATTTT.

This clonotype occurred a few times. A much larger clone lies a single base off, so this may be a read error. The chain links TRBV18 to TRBJ1-2; D remains ambiguous. The CDR3 totals 15 residues. CDR1 is KGHSH, CDR2 LQKENI, per germline. The V end lost 2 bases, the J end lost 7 bases, and 17 bases lay between the germline ends. CDR3 in amino acids: CASSPGKGALCGYTF. The CDR3 DNA reads TGTGCCAGCTCACCAGGAAAAGGTGCCCTCTGTGGCTACACCTTC. The full variable domain, rest sourced from reference TRBV18 and TRBJ1-2, is NAGVMQNPRHLVRRRGQEARLRCSPMKGHSHVYWYRQLPEEGLKFMVYLQKENIIDESGMPKERFSAEFPKEGPSILRIQQVVRGDSAAYFCASSPGKGALCGYTFGSGTRLTVV.

This clonotype was observed a few times. CDR3 sequence reads: CASSLVGSNTEAFF. In DNA form, the CDR3 reads TGTGCCAGCAGCTTAGTGGGATCTAACACTGAAGCTTTCTTT. The chain couples TRBV7-3 to TRBJ1-1; D unclear. V lost 2 bases to trimming and J lost 2 bases, with 9 bases between them. CDR3 length: 14 residues. From germline, CDR1 is SGHTA and CDR2 FQGTGA.

This clonotype was observed many times. The chain joins TRBV30 to TRBJ2-7; D remains ambiguous. V gave up 5 bases and J gave up 8 bases, with 13 bases separating them. Germline CDR1 GTSNPN, CDR2 SVGIG (reference sequence). CDR3 length: 11 residues. CDR3 protein: CAWGLLGQQYF. The CDR3 DNA reads as TGTGCCTGGGGTCTACTGGGCCAGCAGTACTTC. Full variable domain (outside the CDR3, taken from reference TRBV30 and TRBJ2-7): SQTIHQWPATLVQPVGSPLSLECTVEGTSNPNLYWYRQAAGRGLQLLFYSVGIGQISSEVPQNLSASRPQDRQFILSSKKLLLSDSGFYLCAWGLLGQQYFGPGTRLTVT.

This clonotype was counted at least ten times. The CDR3 protein is CASGRGGGGDTDTQYF. The CDR3 DNA reads as TGTGCCAGCGGTCGAGGGGGCGGTGGAGACACAGATACGCAGTATTTT. The chain carries TRBV9 and TRBJ2-3; 7 nucleotides line up with TRBD1. V shed 7 bases, J shed 2 bases, and the junction held 13 bases outside the gene matches. This CDR3 comprises 16 residues. Germline CDR1 SGDLS, CDR2 YYNGEE.

This chain connects TRBV7-2 to TRBJ1-5; tentative D call: TRBD1 (6 bases). The CDR3 runs to 14 residues. Germline lookup yields CDR1 SGHTA and CDR2 FQGNSA. The V gene lost 4 bases and the J gene lost 3 bases, with 10 bases spanning the gap. CDR3 in DNA: TGTGCCAGCAGCTACCGGGACATCAATCAGCCCCAGCATTTT. It codes for CASSYRDINQPQHF. Full variable domain (missing parts from reference TRBV7-2 and TRBJ1-5): GAGVSQSPSNKVTEKGKDVELRCDPISGHTALYWYRQSLGQGLEFLIYFQGNSAPDKSGLPSDRFSAERTGGSVSTLTIQRTQQEDSAVYLCASSYRDINQPQHFGDGTRLSIL.

This clonotype has only a few counts. The V and J genes are TRBV29-1 and TRBJ2-7, with 14 bases matching TRBD2. V lost 1 base, J lost 4 bases, and 9 bases stayed unmatched. Per the germline V gene, CDR1 is SQVTM and CDR2 is ANQGSEA. The CDR3 contains 17 residues. The CDR3, as DNA: TGCAGCGTTGAAGGGAACGCCGGGACTAGCGGGAGTTACGAGCAGTACTTC. This encodes CSVEGNAGTSGSYEQYF.

This clonotype was detected only a few times. This sequence may be a read error, since a much larger clone differs from it by one base. CDR3 sequence reads: CASTLRGAQETQYF. The CDR3 DNA follows: TGTGCCAGCACCCTCCGGGGCGCACAAGAGACCCAGTACTTC. V usage is TRBV5-6 and J usage is TRBJ2-5; perhaps D is TRBD1 or TRBD2 (5 bases each). CDR3 length equals 14 residues. The V end lost 6 bases, the J end lost 2 bases, and 14 bases lay between the germline ends. CDR1 is SGHDT, CDR2 YYEEEE, per germline.

This clonotype was detected many times. A much larger clone lies one base from this, so it may be a read error. The chain employs TRBV7-8 and TRBJ1-2; 9 bases line up with TRBD1. The CDR3 has 15 amino acids. Germline assignment: CDR1 SGHVS and CDR2 FQNEAQ. The CDR3 DNA sequence: TGTGCCAGCAGCTTAAGGAGGGGGACAGGGATCGGCTACCCCTTC. This gives the protein CASSLRRGTGIGYPF. The full variable domain, rest sourced from reference TRBV7-8 and TRBJ1-2, is GAGVSQSPRYKVAKRGQDVALRCDPISGHVSLFWYQQALGQGPEFLTYFQNEAQLDKSGLPSDRFFAERPEGSVSTLKIQRTQQEDSAVYLCASSLRRGTGIGYPFGSGTRLTVV.

Ten or more counts support this clonotype. J is TRBJ2-1 and V is TRBV6-1; 8 bases align to TRBD2. V lost 8 bases to trimming and J lost 2 bases; unmatched junction nucleotides: 8. CDR1 is MNHNS, CDR2 SASEGT, per germline. The CDR3 loop spans 15 amino acids. CDR3 protein: CASGGGTSAYNEQFF. CDR3 sequence (DNA): TGTGCCAGCGGGGGGGGGACTAGTGCCTACAATGAGCAGTTCTTC.

The sample holds many counts of this clonotype. The CDR3 loop is CASKKGLGRVEQFF. CDR3 DNA: TGTGCCAGCAAAAAGGGGCTGGGGCGGGTTGAGCAGTTCTTC. V usage is TRBV28 and J usage is TRBJ2-1, with D possibly being TRBD1 or TRBD2 (5 bases each). V was shortened by 7 bases and J by 9 bases, with 19 bases between the two germline ends. The CDR3 totals 14 residues. Germline-derived CDR1 and CDR2 are MDHEN and SYDVKM.

V gene TRBV7-8 combines with J gene TRBJ2-2; D is uncertain. V was shortened by 4 bases and J by 8 bases, with 8 bases between the two germline ends. The germline gives CDR1 SGHVS, CDR2 FQNEAQ. This CDR3 region has 12 residues. DNA for the CDR3: TGTGCCAGCAGCTCCGGAAGGGGGGAGCTGTTTTTT. Amino acid sequence: CASSSGRGELFF. Filled out from reference TRBV7-8 and TRBJ2-2, the complete variable domain reads GAGVSQSPRYKVAKRGQDVALRCDPISGHVSLFWYQQALGQGPEFLTYFQNEAQLDKSGLPSDRFFAERPEGSVSTLKIQRTQQEDSAVYLCASSSGRGELFFGEGSRLTVL.

In this sample, this clonotype turned up many times. The J gene is TRBJ2-1, the V gene TRBV7-9; maybe TRBD1 (6 bases). CDR1 is SEHNR and CDR2 is FQNEAQ in the germline V gene (reference sequence). Between the trimmed V and J ends, which lost 3 bases and 4 bases, there was a span of 10 bases. The CDR3 has 14 residues. The CDR3 DNA reads TGTGCCAGCAGCTTCCTTCAGGGGTACAATGAGCAGTTCTTC. This translates into CASSFLQGYNEQFF.

This clonotype is a singleton in its sample. This sequence joins TRBV12-3 or TRBV12-4 and TRBJ2-1; D uncertain. There are 13 residues in the CDR3. Trimming removed 8 bases at V and 4 bases at J, with 12 bases between. The CDR3 DNA reads as TGTGCCAGCGCATTTACTGGTTACAATGAGCAGTTCTTC. This sequence encodes CASAFTGYNEQFF.

The rearrangement uses TRBV2 and TRBJ2-6, with D hard to call. Deletions cut 3 bases from V and 8 bases from J, with 11 bases between. This CDR3 comprises 14 residues. Germline-derived CDR1 and CDR2 are SNHLY and FYNNEI. CDR3 nucleotide sequence: TGTGCCAGCAGTGAGTCCACCCGCTCCAACGTCCTGACTTTC. Amino acid sequence: CASSESTRSNVLTF. The full variable domain, completed using reference TRBV2 and TRBJ2-6, is EPEVTQTPSHQVTQMGQEVILRCVPISNHLYFYWYRQILGQKVEFLVSFYNNEISEKSEIFDDQFSVERPDGSNFTLKIRSTKLEDSAMYFCASSESTRSNVLTFGAGSRLTVL.

In this sample, this clonotype is medium-sized. The chain couples TRBV7-6 to TRBJ2-7; D is ambiguous. CDR3 length equals 12 residues. The germline V gene encodes CDR1 SGHVS and CDR2 FNYEAQ. V lost 4 bases to trimming and J lost 6 bases, with 10 bases between them. The CDR3 coding sequence is TGTGCCAGCAGCTCTGGGATCGGCGAGCAGTACTTC. Amino acids: CASSSGIGEQYF. Full variable domain (remainder filled in from reference TRBV7-6 and TRBJ2-7): GAGVSQSPRYKVTKRGQDVALRCDPISGHVSLYWYRQALGQGPEFLTYFNYEAQQDKSGLPNDRFSAERPEGSISTLTIQRTEQRDSAMYRCASSSGIGEQYFGPGTRLTVT.

The gene calls are TRBV12-3 or TRBV12-4 and TRBJ1-1; D might be TRBD1 (6 bases). This CDR3 region has 16 residues. V dropped 4 bases and J dropped 1 base, with 16 bases sitting between them. The CDR3 DNA follows: TGTGCCAGCAGTTCCTTTGGGGGCGCAGGGAACACTGAAGCTTTCTTT. Protein product: CASSSFGGAGNTEAFF.

This clonotype has at least ten counts. A single base separates this from a much larger clone, so it may be a read error. The chain is built from TRBV7-2 and TRBJ1-2, with D tentatively TRBD1 (6 bases). The CDR3 is made up of 15 amino acids. Germline V CDR1 and CDR2: SGHTA, FQGNSA. For the CDR3, the DNA is TGTGCCAGCAGTTCGTCCTACAGGGACTACTATGGCTACCCCTTC. Protein sequence: CASSSSYRDYYGYPF.

This clonotype occurred many times. The rearrangement uses TRBV3-1 and TRBJ2-7, with D possibly TRBD2 on 6 matching bases. The germline V gene has CDR1 LGHDT and CDR2 YNNKEL (reference sequence). With 1 base removed from V and 0 bases from J, the gap between germline ends came to 13 bases. The CDR3 extends over 16 amino acids. CDR3 in amino acids: CASSQAFGGSSYEQYF. DNA for the CDR3: TGTGCCAGCAGCCAAGCCTTCGGGGGAAGCTCCTACGAGCAGTACTTC.

As to this clonotype: This may be a read error: a much more frequent sequence differs by one nucleotide. The chain links TRBV24-1 to TRBJ2-5, with D perhaps TRBD1 or TRBD2 (7 bases each). CDR1 and CDR2 (germline): KGHDR, SFDVKD. The CDR3 is made up of 14 amino acids. The CDR3 DNA reads as TGTGCCACCGGGGCAGGGGGGGTGCCAGAGACCCGGTACTTC. Its protein is CATGAGGVPETRYF.

A note on this clonotype: This clone may be a read error of a much larger clone one base away. J is TRBJ1-1 and V is TRBV19; tentatively, D is TRBD1 (5 bases). Germline assignment: CDR1 LNHDA and CDR2 SQIVND (reference sequence). The CDR3 is made up of 15 amino acids. CDR3 protein: CASCINPGTDTEAFF. The CDR3 DNA follows: TGTGCCAGTTGTATAAACCCAGGGACGGACACTGAAGCTTTCTTT.

In its sample, this clonotype was seen many times. The rearrangement uses TRBV7-2 and TRBJ2-1; 9 nucleotides line up with TRBD2. CDR1 and CDR2 from the germline V gene are SGHTA and FQGNSA. The CDR3 totals 18 residues. Losses at the gene ends were 2 bases for V and 3 bases for J; bases not matched to a gene: 11. The CDR3, as DNA: TGTGCCAGCAGCTTAATAACTGGCGGGGGGGGCCTCTACAATGAGCAGTTCTTC. It is translated as CASSLITGGGGLYNEQFF.